The clone carrying this T cell receptor (beta chain) was seen a single time. What it binds is not known. Germline CDR1 LGHDT, CDR2 YNNKEL (reference sequence). J gave up 0 bases and V 1 base, and 3 bases lay outside the gene matches. The CDR3 consists of 17 residues. The data were taken from a study of T cell responses to AZD1222 COVID-19 vaccine. Overall study findings and caveats: Only five or six AZD1222 recipients were seropositive at baseline. Nearly half of spike-specific TCRs reportedly target variant regions that are unmutated in the B.1.351 and B.1.1.7 variants. Most donors were white British, females outnumbered males, and clonal diversity was possibly underestimated. The CD4 TCRs associated with vaccination extended across spike and predominated at 160-218 and 743-854.

Produced via immunoSEQ multiplex PCR; TCRdb's table is partial and in-frame only. The data show approximately 140,000 clones, around 90% seen once. The sample here was peripheral blood, taken 28 days after the second AZD1222 dose. The origin of this receptor is an adult who received the AZD1222 COVID-19 vaccine. V is TRBV3-1 (or the pseudogene TRBV3-2) and J is TRBJ2-1, with 10 bases aligning to TRBD2. Written as DNA, the CDR3 is TGTGCCAGCAGCCAAGGACTAGCGGGCAGCTCCTACAATGAGCAGTTCTTC. This codes for CASSQGLAGSSYNEQFF.